One sample yielded the 13 T cell receptor beta chains listed below, sequenced in a study of T cells in Graves' hyperthyroidism and ophthalmopathy. RNA transcripts served as the template for amplifying TCR beta CDR3 regions. In the first-round RT-PCR of the TCR CDR3, the HTBI primer set was used. TCRdb re-derived calls from the multiplex PCR reads in MiXCR, one entry per CDR3 protein. The sample lists about half a million distinct CDR3 sequences; around 20% were seen once. The specimen sequenced was blood. These receptors were obtained from a man aged 35 to 55 with Graves' ophthalmopathy.

This clonotype occurred many times. V is TRBV5-8 and J is TRBJ2-7; D might be TRBD1 or TRBD2, each matching 7 bases. The CDR3 is 14 residues long. Germline V gene data show CDR1 as SGHTS and CDR2 as YDEGEE. V lost 1 base and J 5 bases, leaving 13 bases between the germline ends. The CDR3 spells CASSLWGGQNEQYF. DNA for the CDR3: TGTGCCAGCAGCTTGTGGGGGGGACAGAACGAGCAGTACTTC.

This clonotype came up once. The chain employs TRBV20-1 and TRBJ1-2; D gene uncertain. Per germline, CDR1 DFQATT and CDR2 SNEGSKA (reference sequence). V was shortened by 3 bases and J by 4 bases, with 9 bases between the two germline ends. The CDR3 length is 12 residues. The CDR3 DNA reads TGCAGTGCTAGCGAAGGGCCCTATGGCTACACCTTC. Its translation is CSASEGPYGYTF.

This clonotype was observed a few times. This chain links TRBV4-3 with TRBJ2-1; TRBD2 agrees at 10 bases. V lost 2 bases to trimming and J lost 3 bases; unmatched junction nucleotides: 1. This CDR3 is built from 15 residues. CDR1 is LGHNA and CDR2 is YSLEER in the germline V gene. The CDR3 spells CASSQLAGVYNEQFF. CDR3 nucleotide sequence: TGCGCCAGCAGCCAACTAGCGGGGGTCTACAATGAGCAGTTCTTC.

This clonotype appeared a few times. The genes are TRBV6-1 and TRBJ1-3; the D is unclear. This CDR3 contains 14 residues. Germline V CDR1 and CDR2: MNHNS, SASEGT. V was trimmed by 6 bases and J by 0 bases, leaving 9 bases between them. CDR3 sequence (DNA): TGTGCCAGCAGCCGCCCGGGCTCTGGAAACACCATATATTTT. It is translated as CASSRPGSGNTIYF.

The genes are TRBV6-2 or TRBV6-3 and TRBJ2-7, with unresolved D. This CDR3 contains 14 residues. CDR1 and CDR2 from the germline V gene are MNHEY and SVGEGT. Between the trimmed V and J ends, which lost 6 bases and 4 bases, there was a span of 16 bases. In DNA form, the CDR3 reads TGTGCCAGCAGCGGTAACCCGACCTGGTACGAGCAGTACTTC. This encodes CASSGNPTWYEQYF.

This clonotype was seen ten or more times. The chain recombines TRBV2 with TRBJ2-7; D could derive from TRBD1 or TRBD2 (5 bases each). The CDR3 length is 16 residues. Germline values: CDR1 SNHLY, CDR2 FYNNEI. V was clipped by 5 bases and J by 0 bases, with 17 bases between them. The CDR3 sequence is CASSPGHVPTSYEQYF. Here the CDR3 DNA reads TGTGCCAGCAGTCCGGGGCACGTACCGACCTCCTACGAGCAGTACTTC.

The chain combines TRBV12-5 with TRBJ1-5, with TRBD1 matching 11 bases. Germline CDR1 is LGHNT and CDR2 is FRNRAP. V was clipped by 3 bases and J by 5 bases; unmatched bases: 3. This CDR3 is built from 15 residues. The CDR3: CASGFGGQGDQPQHF. CDR3 DNA: TGTGCTAGTGGTTTCGGGGGACAGGGGGATCAGCCCCAGCATTTT. Full variable domain (outside the CDR3, taken from reference TRBV12-5 and TRBJ1-5): DARVTQTPRHKVTEMGQEVTMRCQPILGHNTVFWYRQTMMQGLELLAYFRNRAPLDDSGMPKDRFSAEMPDATLATLKIQPSEPRDSAVYFCASGFGGQGDQPQHFGDGTRLSIL.

This clonotype was found a few times. The chain is built from TRBV12-3 or TRBV12-4 and TRBJ1-2, with D possibly matching TRBD1 (6 bases). V was cut by 6 bases and J by 2 bases, with 10 bases left in between. This CDR3 has 13 residues. The CDR3 is CASRLGGNYGYTF. In DNA, the CDR3 is TGTGCCAGCAGGCTAGGGGGGAACTATGGCTACACCTTC.

The chain couples TRBV11-2 to TRBJ2-7; no clear D. The V and J ends lost 7 bases and 2 bases respectively, with 12 bases between them. Germline V lookup: CDR1 SGHAT, CDR2 FQNNGV. This CDR3 has 13 amino acids. CDR3 residues: CASTPGPTYEQYF. The CDR3 nucleotides are TGTGCCAGCACCCCGGGCCCGACCTACGAGCAGTACTTC.

This clonotype was detected a few times. The CDR3 nucleotides are TGTGCCAGCAGGTCCCGGACAGGTAGCACAGATACGCAGTATTTT. Translated, it gives CASRSRTGSTDTQYF. The genes are TRBV12-3 or TRBV12-4 and TRBJ2-3, with 7 bases that match TRBD1. This CDR3 region has 15 residues. V trimming: 6 bases; J trimming: 0 bases; junction bases outside the gene matches: 6.

This clonotype was counted many times. V usage is TRBV7-2 and J usage is TRBJ2-3; D gene ambiguous. Germline V gene lookup returns CDR1 SGHTA and CDR2 FQGNSA. V shed 1 base and J shed 0 bases, with 8 bases lying between them. This CDR3 has 15 residues. CDR3 bases: TGTGCCAGCAGCTTAGGGGGAATTAGCACAGATACGCAGTATTTT. This translates into CASSLGGISTDTQYF. Full variable domain (remainder filled in from reference TRBV7-2 and TRBJ2-3): GAGVSQSPSNKVTEKGKDVELRCDPISGHTALYWYRQSLGQGLEFLIYFQGNSAPDKSGLPSDRFSAERTGGSVSTLTIQRTQQEDSAVYLCASSLGGISTDTQYFGPGTRLTVL.

This clonotype was seen ten or more times. The V gene is TRBV9, the J gene TRBJ2-1; a weak D match, TRBD1 (5 bases). The CDR3 extends over 11 amino acids. Trimming shortened V by 1 base and J by 15 bases, and 11 bases separated the two germline ends. Germline V gene sequence: CDR1 SGDLS, CDR2 YYNGEE. This chain's CDR3 is CASSVQGTLFF. The CDR3 DNA sequence: TGTGCCAGCAGCGTACAGGGTACGCTGTTCTTC.

This clonotype occurred many times. The chain combines TRBV6-1 with TRBJ2-7; D may be TRBD1 (6 bases). V was clipped by 1 base and J by 5 bases, with 12 bases between them. Germline V gives CDR1 MNHNS, CDR2 SASEGT. The CDR3 spans 14 residues. The CDR3 DNA sequence: TGTGCCAGCAGTGAAGTCTGGGGACAAGACGAGCAGTACTTC. Encoded protein: CASSEVWGQDEQYF.